This TCR beta chain was identified in a study of cytomegalovirus exposure and HLA in healthy donors. Trimming took 2 bases from V and 0 from J, leaving 14 bases between them. The germline V gene encodes CDR1 GTSNPN and CDR2 SVGIG (reference sequence). CDR3 length: 16 amino acids. It was with 60 Vbeta and 13 Jbeta primers that the PCR ran. Only in-frame clones appear in the TCRdb table, and some are missing; sequencing was by immunoSEQ multiplex PCR. The repertoire holds about 120,000 clones, with around three quarters as singletons. This clonotype was sampled from a woman aged 18-29 years in good health and CMV-seropositive. The chain carries TRBV30 and TRBJ1-5; D might be TRBD1 (6 bases). The source material was PBMCs. Written as DNA, the CDR3 is TGTGCCTGGAGTACCCGGGACAAACATAGCAATCAGCCCCAGCATTTT. Translation: CAWSTRDKHSNQPQHF. Combining the CDR3 with reference TRBV30 and TRBJ1-5 gives the whole variable domain SQTIHQWPATLVQPVGSPLSLECTVEGTSNPNLYWYRQAAGRGLQLLFYSVGIGQISSEVPQNLSASRPQDRQFILSSKKLLLSDSGFYLCAWSTRDKHSNQPQHFGDGTRLSIL.